Below are 27 T cell receptor beta chains sequenced from a single sample in a study of T cell clones after liver transplantation. TCRdb keeps only in-frame clones here, not all; method: immunoSEQ multiplex PCR. The table records around 26,000 clones, more than 65% of them present only once. Sequencing used CD4+ T cells from blood, obtained before liver transplant. The receptor set was obtained from a human donor who received a liver transplant.

The rearrangement links TRBV11-2 to TRBJ2-5; D gene ambiguous. Germline-derived CDR1 and CDR2 are SGHAT and FQNNGV. The CDR3 spans 13 residues. V lost 5 bases and J lost 2, with 9 bases in between. The CDR3 sequence is CASSTTTQETQYF. The CDR3 coding sequence is TGTGCCAGCAGCACTACTACGCAAGAGACCCAGTACTTC.

This clone was seen a single time. The gene calls are TRBV19 and TRBJ1-1; D perhaps matches TRBD1 (5 bases). The CDR3 is made up of 15 amino acids. Germline CDR1 is LNHDA and CDR2 is SQIVND (reference sequence). The ends were cut back, 0 bases at V and 5 bases at J, with 13 bases in the middle. Written as DNA, the CDR3 is TGTGCCAGTAGTATAGATGGGGCTACTTCAACTGAAGCTTTCTTT. Its protein product is CASSIDGATSTEAFF.

This clone was picked up one time. The chain has TRBV23-1 and TRBJ2-3, with D perhaps TRBD1 (6 bases). TRBV23-1 is an ORF, and what it does is uncertain. Trimming took off 5 bases at V and 4 bases at J, with 13 bases between the two ends. The CDR3 covers 14 residues. Here the CDR3 DNA reads TGCGCCAGCAGTTTATTCCGGACAGCAGATACGCAGTATTTT. Translation: CASSLFRTADTQYF.

This clone was seen a handful of times. This chain joins TRBV7-9 and TRBJ2-1; the D gene is possibly TRBD2 (7 bases). The V and J ends lost 2 bases and 2 bases respectively, with 10 bases between them. The CDR3 loop spans 15 amino acids. Germline V gene sequence: CDR1 SEHNR, CDR2 FQNEAQ (reference sequence). CDR3 sequence (DNA): TGTGCCAGCAGCTTACGGGGGGCTACCTACAATGAGCAGTTCTTC. It encodes CASSLRGATYNEQFF.

This chain connects TRBV11-3 to TRBJ2-1, with 9 nucleotides matching TRBD1. V dropped 5 bases and J dropped 9; count of bases not matched to a gene: 11. This CDR3 is 15 amino acids long. The germline gives CDR1 SGHNT, CDR2 YENEEA. The CDR3 DNA reads TGTGCCAGCAGCCCTCCGGGACAGGGCAGGTTTGAGCAGTTCTTC. Translated: CASSPPGQGRFEQFF.

The sample holds a few counts of this clone. The V gene is TRBV4-1, the J gene TRBJ1-2; D not resolved. The V gene's germline CDR1 is MGHRA and CDR2 YSYEKL. The CDR3 is 14 residues long. Deletions cut 0 bases from V and 4 bases from J, with 9 bases between. For the CDR3, the DNA is TGCGCCAGCAGCCAAGAACAACAGAGCTATGGCTACACCTTC. It specifies CASSQEQQSYGYTF.

CDR3 nucleotide sequence: TGCAGCGTCGCCGGGACAGGCTACAATGAGCAGTTCTTC. Translation: CSVAGTGYNEQFF. The genes are TRBV29-1 and TRBJ2-1; 8 bases agree with TRBD1. With 6 bases clipped from V and 3 bases from J, the junction kept 4 bases outside the gene matches. CDR3 size: 13 residues. Per germline, CDR1 SQVTM and CDR2 ANQGSEA.

The chain carries TRBV27 and TRBJ2-7; 7 bases map to TRBD2. Germline V CDR1 and CDR2: MNHEY, SMNVEV (reference sequence). Trimming cost V 4 bases and J 4 bases; bases outside gene matches: 7. This CDR3 has 14 residues. The CDR3 here is CASSSLAGVYEQYV. CDR3 bases: TGTGCCAGCAGTTCTTTGGCGGGAGTATACGAGCAGTACGTC.

This chain connects TRBV19 to TRBJ2-5, with D perhaps matching TRBD1 (6 bases). The CDR3 sequence is 13 residues long. V was cut by 2 bases and J by 2 bases, with 6 bases left in between. The germline gives CDR1 LNHDA, CDR2 SQIVND (reference sequence). For the CDR3, the DNA is TGTGCCAGTAGTATAAGGGGGCAAGAGACCCAGTACTTC. Its protein is CASSIRGQETQYF. The complete variable domain, with remaining parts taken from reference TRBV19 and TRBJ2-5, reads DGGITQSPKYLFRKEGQNVTLSCEQNLNHDAMYWYRQDPGQGLRLIYYSQIVNDFQKGDIAEGYSVSREKKESFPLTVTSAQKNPTAFYLCASSIRGQETQYFGPGTRLLVL.

This clone was observed a handful of times. This sequence joins TRBV7-9 and TRBJ1-1; D perhaps matches TRBD1 (6 bases). Trimming removed 0 bases at V and 7 bases at J, with 15 bases between. The germline CDR1 and CDR2 sequences are SEHNR and FQNEAQ (reference sequence). The CDR3 runs to 15 residues. CDR3: CASSLATGGVGEAFF. In DNA form, the CDR3 reads TGTGCCAGCAGCTTAGCGACAGGCGGGGTCGGTGAAGCTTTCTTT.

The chain combines TRBV28 with TRBJ2-7, with D maybe TRBD1 (6 bases). The germline gives CDR1 MDHEN, CDR2 SYDVKM. V shed 3 bases and J shed 4 bases, with 19 bases lying between them. The CDR3 covers 16 residues. The CDR3 coding sequence is TGTGCCAGCAGTTTGGGTAGGACAGTGCAAGAGTACGAGCAGTACGTC. Residues: CASSLGRTVQEYEQYV.

The chain recombines TRBV27 with TRBJ2-6; D not resolved. V was shortened by 6 bases and J by 1 base, with 10 bases between the two germline ends. In germline, CDR1 is MNHEY, CDR2 SMNVEV (reference sequence). This CDR3 is built from 15 residues. Here the CDR3 DNA reads TGTGCCAGCAGACCCCAGGAGTCTGGGGCCAACGTCCTGACTTTC. It encodes CASRPQESGANVLTF.

The rearrangement uses TRBV7-8 and TRBJ1-1, with D possibly TRBD1 on 6 matching bases. This CDR3 comprises 15 residues. The germline V and J ends were trimmed by 1 base and 4 bases, with 13 bases remaining between them. Germline V CDR1 and CDR2: SGHVS, FQNEAQ. The CDR3 loop reads CASSLEPGAGTEAFF. CDR3 nucleotides: TGTGCCAGCAGCTTAGAGCCGGGGGCAGGCACTGAAGCTTTCTTT.

This clone has only a few counts. The CDR3 reads CASSGRTGSYEQYF. The CDR3 nucleotides read TGTGCCAGCAGTGGAAGGACAGGGTCCTACGAGCAGTACTTC. The chain has TRBV28 and TRBJ2-7, with TRBD1 matching 8 bases. Germline V CDR1 and CDR2: MDHEN, SYDVKM. The V segment lost 5 bases and the J segment 1 base; nucleotides outside the gene matches: 4. This CDR3 has 14 amino acids. The full variable domain, its missing parts supplied by reference TRBV28 and TRBJ2-7, is DVKVTQSSRYLVKRTGEKVFLECVQDMDHENMFWYRQDPGLGLRLIYFSYDVKMKEKGDIPEGYSVSREKKERFSLILESASTNQTSMYLCASSGRTGSYEQYFGPGTRLTVT.

This clone came up once. The V call is TRBV27, the J call TRBJ2-6; D possibly uses TRBD1 or TRBD2 (7 bases each). The V end lost 4 bases, the J end lost 0 bases, and 13 bases lay between the germline ends. CDR1 MNHEY and CDR2 SMNVEV come from the germline V gene (reference sequence). This CDR3 spans 17 amino acids. This CDR3 reads CASSSGGGLSGANVLTF. CDR3 nucleotides: TGTGCCAGCAGTTCAGGGGGGGGGCTCTCTGGGGCCAACGTCCTGACTTTC.

This clone has a single count. The chain recombines TRBV9 with TRBJ2-7, with 13 bases identical to TRBD2. In germline, CDR1 is SGDLS, CDR2 YYNGEE. J was trimmed by 6 bases and V by 0 bases; bases with no gene match: 9. The CDR3 has 17 amino acids. CDR3 bases: TGTGCCAGCAGCGTAGACGGGACTAGCGGGGTGGTATCCGAGCAGTACTTC. It specifies CASSVDGTSGVVSEQYF.

The V call is TRBV30, the J call TRBJ2-2; weak D call: TRBD2 (5 bases). V was trimmed by 2 bases and J by 3 bases, leaving 10 bases between them. From germline, CDR1 is GTSNPN and CDR2 SVGIG (reference sequence). The CDR3 has 14 amino acids. The CDR3 region is CAWSIAGHTGELFF. CDR3 sequence (DNA): TGTGCCTGGAGTATTGCGGGCCACACCGGGGAGCTGTTTTTT.

This clone was detected only a few times. The rearrangement links TRBV30 to TRBJ1-6; D perhaps matches TRBD1 (6 bases). Germline V gives CDR1 GTSNPN, CDR2 SVGIG (reference sequence). The CDR3 runs to 14 residues. Between the trimmed V and J ends, which lost 0 bases and 9 bases, there was a span of 12 bases. CDR3 region: CAWSVLGGSSPLHF. The CDR3 DNA follows: TGTGCCTGGAGTGTACTAGGGGGGAGTTCACCCCTCCACTTT.

The sample holds a few counts of this clone. The chain employs TRBV4-2 and TRBJ2-2; 14 positions agree with TRBD2. J was trimmed by 5 bases and V by 4 bases; bases with no gene match: 6. The germline gives CDR1 LGHNA, CDR2 YNFKEQ. The CDR3 has 17 residues. The CDR3 protein is CASSPAGLAGVTGELFF. The CDR3 nucleotides are TGTGCCAGCAGCCCCGCGGGACTAGCGGGAGTAACCGGGGAGCTGTTTTTT.

The chain links TRBV15 to TRBJ2-5; the match to TRBD2 covers 7 bases. The ends lost 0 bases at V and 1 base at J; junction bases unmatched: 2. The CDR3 loop spans 15 amino acids. Germline V CDR1 and CDR2: LNHNV, YYDKDF (reference sequence). The CDR3 reads CATSRDRTSQETQYF. In nucleotides, the CDR3 is TGTGCCACCAGCAGAGATAGGACTAGCCAAGAGACCCAGTACTTC.

The chain links TRBV6-6 to TRBJ1-1, with TRBD1 as a possible D gene (5 bases). The CDR3 contains 14 residues. The germline V gene has CDR1 MNHNY and CDR2 SVGAGI (reference sequence). V gave up 2 bases and J gave up 5 bases, with 12 bases separating them. For the CDR3, the DNA is TGTGCCAGCAGTTACGGGGCCAAACGGACTGAAGCTTTCTTT. Amino acid sequence: CASSYGAKRTEAFF.

The gene calls are TRBV28 and TRBJ1-3, with D hard to call. Germline V gene data show CDR1 as MDHEN and CDR2 as SYDVKM. The V end lost 3 bases, the J end lost 2 bases, and 2 bases lay between the germline ends. The CDR3 is 12 residues long. CDR3 protein: CASSLTGNTIYF. The DNA of the CDR3 is TGTGCCAGCAGTTTGACTGGAAACACCATATATTTT.

The chain has TRBV9 and TRBJ1-1, with D perhaps matching TRBD1 (6 bases). V lost 4 bases and J 6 bases, leaving 13 bases between the germline ends. Germline V gives CDR1 SGDLS, CDR2 YYNGEE. This CDR3 contains 13 residues. The CDR3 loop is CASSIGGAAEAFF. As DNA, the CDR3 is TGTGCCAGCAGCATAGGGGGGGCGGCTGAAGCTTTCTTT.

This clone has a handful of counts. The V call is TRBV6-1, the J call TRBJ1-1, with D tentatively TRBD1 (5 bases). The V end was cut by 7 bases, the J end by 1 base, with 13 bases between. The CDR3 contains 14 residues. The germline gives CDR1 MNHNS, CDR2 SASEGT. CDR3 in DNA: TGTGCCAGCACCTTAGTCCAGGGGAACACTGAAGCTTTCTTT. Encoded protein: CASTLVQGNTEAFF.

In this sample, this clone turned up a few times. The CDR3 spells CSVVPQGGNQPQHF. The DNA for the CDR3 is TGCAGCGTTGTACCCCAGGGGGGGAATCAGCCCCAGCATTTT. The chain uses TRBV29-1 and TRBJ1-5; 7 positions match TRBD1. Germline V CDR1 and CDR2: SQVTM, ANQGSEA. The length of the CDR3 is 14 residues. The ends lost 4 bases at V and 4 bases at J; junction bases unmatched: 7. Together with reference TRBV29-1 and TRBJ1-5, the CDR3 gives the full variable domain: SAVISQKPSRDICQRGTSLTIQCQVDSQVTMMFWYRQQPGQSLTLIATANQGSEATYESGFVIDKFPISRPNLTFSTLTVSNMSPEDSSIYLCSVVPQGGNQPQHFGDGTRLSIL.

The chain has TRBV19 and TRBJ2-5; D not resolved. The CDR3 loop spans 13 amino acids. The germline V gene encodes CDR1 LNHDA and CDR2 SQIVND (reference sequence). Trimming pared 4 bases from V and 1 base from J, leaving 7 bases between. This CDR3 reads CASSTMGQETQYF. The CDR3 bases are TGTGCCAGTAGTACAATGGGCCAAGAGACCCAGTACTTC.

CDR3 bases: TGTGCCACCAGCAGAGATGTAGAGGGGGCATACGAGCAGTACTTC. Translated: CATSRDVEGAYEQYF. The V call is TRBV15, the J call TRBJ2-7; 7 positions agree with TRBD1. This CDR3 is built from 15 residues. Per germline, CDR1 LNHNV and CDR2 YYDKDF (reference sequence). V was pared by 0 bases and J by 4 bases, with 6 bases of the junction left unmatched.